Below, one TCR beta chain is given with its context. This CDR3 is built from 13 residues. This sample is part of a study of blood T cells in healthy people across ages. Study overall: Capture via template switching afforded approximately one barcoded beta molecule per two T cells.

Through a sample-barcoded 5' primer and a J-beta primer mix, a second PCR was run for about 6 to 11 cycles. Each cDNA molecule was tagged by a template-switch adaptor that had 12 random nucleotides. From each sample, at least 2.5 million paired-end reads containing CDR3 were obtained. TCRdb reprocessed the 5' RACE reads via MiXCR and lists one record per CDR3 protein. The sample consists of approximately 900,000 distinct CDR3 sequences, about 48% of them appearing once. Isolating PBMCs gave at least 6 million of these cells per sample. This TCR derives from a man aged 30 to 45 in good health. The chain employs TRBV12-1 and TRBJ1-6; the DNA was not compared with TRBD1, the D call given in the table. TRBV12-1 corresponds to a pseudogene. Specimen: blood. Written as DNA, the CDR3 is TGTGCCAGTACGGACAGGGATCATTCACCCCTCCACTTT. Its translation is CASTDRDHSPLHF.